The 26 T cell receptor beta chains in this list originate from one sample, sequenced in a study of beta chain features in type 1 diabetes. The whole isolated RNA underwent reverse transcription, so sequencing captured expressed TCRB transcripts. The table came from immunoSEQ multiplex PCR; TCRdb's copy has only in-frame clones and leaves some out. The sample holds under 300,000 clones, roughly 30% seen once. Sequencing used central memory CD4+ T cells from blood. These receptors were taken from a man aged 25-45 years in good health.

The sample holds a few counts of this clone. CDR3 region: CASSQGGQIKTGELFF. The CDR3 region has the DNA TGCGCCAGCAGCCAGGGGGGACAGATTAAAACCGGGGAGCTGTTTTTT. This sequence joins TRBV4-3 and TRBJ2-2; D perhaps matches TRBD1 (7 bases). Trimming removed 3 bases from V and 5 bases from J, with 16 bases in between. Germline V CDR1 and CDR2: LGHNA, YSLEER. CDR3 size: 16 residues.

This clone was detected many times. V usage is TRBV27 and J usage is TRBJ1-1; 7 positions match TRBD1. CDR1 is MNHEY and CDR2 is SMNVEV in the germline V gene (reference sequence). The J segment lost 1 base and the V segment lost 5 bases, leaving 7 bases of the junction unmatched. CDR3 size: 15 residues. As DNA, the CDR3 is TGTGCCAGCAGTCTAGGGACAGAGCCGAACACTGAAGCTTTCTTT. Residues: CASSLGTEPNTEAFF.

This clone has more than one count but fewer than ten. The V call is TRBV7-9, the J call TRBJ2-1, with 8 bases aligning to TRBD2. J gave up 16 bases and V 6 bases, and 14 bases lay outside the gene matches. This CDR3 comprises 13 residues. Germline CDR1 is SEHNR and CDR2 is FQNEAQ (reference sequence). Written as DNA, the CDR3 is TGTGCCAGCAGTTCTAGCTCCGGGACTAGGGGTTTCTTC. Protein product: CASSSSSGTRGFF.

This clone was seen a few times. The chain combines TRBV5-4 with TRBJ2-5; D ambiguous. Deletions cut 0 bases from V and 6 bases from J, with 6 bases between. The CDR3 length is 12 residues. The germline CDR1 and CDR2 sequences are SGHNT and YYREEE (reference sequence). The CDR3 is CASSLGSQTQYF. CDR3 in DNA: TGTGCCAGCAGCTTGGGGAGCCAGACCCAGTACTTC.

The sample holds a few counts of this clone. V gene TRBV18 combines with J gene TRBJ2-1, with TRBD1 matching over 9 bases. Per the germline V gene, CDR1 is KGHSH and CDR2 is LQKENI. The CDR3 runs to 15 residues. With 0 bases clipped from V and 5 bases from J, the junction kept 2 bases outside the gene matches. The CDR3 DNA reads TGTGCCAGCTCACCACCGGGACAGGGTAACAATGAGCAGTTCTTC. It codes for CASSPPGQGNNEQFF. The full variable domain, its missing parts supplied by reference TRBV18 and TRBJ2-1, is NAGVMQNPRHLVRRRGQEARLRCSPMKGHSHVYWYRQLPEEGLKFMVYLQKENIIDESGMPKERFSAEFPKEGPSILRIQQVVRGDSAAYFCASSPPGQGNNEQFFGPGTRLTVL.

A few counts support this clone. The chain couples TRBV18 to TRBJ2-7; D gene uncertain. The CDR3 sequence is 12 residues long. Germline assignment: CDR1 KGHSH and CDR2 LQKENI. With 2 bases removed from V and 6 bases from J, the gap between germline ends came to 8 bases. CDR3 protein: CASSPKPGEQYF. The CDR3 region has the DNA TGTGCCAGCTCACCAAAACCAGGCGAGCAGTACTTC.

There are a few counts of this clone. This chain links TRBV5-1 with TRBJ1-1; 7 nucleotides agree with TRBD1. The CDR3 length is 14 residues. CDR1 and CDR2 from the germline V gene are SGHRS and YFSETQ. With V trimmed by 4 bases and J by 1 base, 4 bases remained unmatched. This CDR3 is CASSDRAANTEAFF. For the CDR3, the DNA is TGCGCCAGCAGCGACAGGGCTGCGAACACTGAAGCTTTCTTT. Drawing the rest from reference TRBV5-1 and TRBJ1-1, the complete variable domain is KAGVTQTPRYLIKTRGQQVTLSCSPISGHRSVSWYQQTPGQGLQFLFEYFSETQRNKGNFPGRFSGRQFSNSRSEMNVSTLELGDSALYLCASSDRAANTEAFFGQGTRLTVV.

This clone was counted many times. CDR3 bases: TGTGCCAGCTCACAACACCCAGGGGAGGAGCAGTACTTC. It encodes CASSQHPGEEQYF. The V call is TRBV18, the J call TRBJ2-7, with a possible D match to TRBD1 (6 bases). Germline V gene lookup returns CDR1 KGHSH and CDR2 LQKENI. V lost 4 bases to trimming and J lost 7 bases, with 14 bases between them. The CDR3 runs to 13 residues.

The V and J genes are TRBV6-5 and TRBJ2-7; the match to TRBD1 covers 8 bases. CDR1 is MNHEY, CDR2 SVGAGI, per germline. The trim removed 6 bases at V and 3 bases at J, leaving 10 bases unmatched. The CDR3 extends over 15 amino acids. CDR3 in DNA: TGTGCCAGCAGACCTTCTCAGGACAGGGTCTACGAGCAGTACTTC. Its protein is CASRPSQDRVYEQYF.

This clone was recorded a few times. CDR3 protein: CASSLGKAANGELFF. In DNA form, the CDR3 reads TGCGCCAGCAGCTTGGGGAAGGCAGCCAACGGGGAGCTGTTTTTT. V and J are TRBV5-1 and TRBJ2-2; unclear D gene. Trimming removed 0 bases from V and 7 bases from J, with 13 bases in between. The CDR3 covers 15 residues. Germline V gene sequence: CDR1 SGHRS, CDR2 YFSETQ. Combining the CDR3 with reference TRBV5-1 and TRBJ2-2 gives the whole variable domain KAGVTQTPRYLIKTRGQQVTLSCSPISGHRSVSWYQQTPGQGLQFLFEYFSETQRNKGNFPGRFSGRQFSNSRSEMNVSTLELGDSALYLCASSLGKAANGELFFGEGSRLTVL.

This chain connects TRBV5-6 to TRBJ2-1; D uncertain. The CDR3 is 15 amino acids. The V and J ends lost 3 bases and 9 bases respectively, with 19 bases between them. CDR1 is SGHDT and CDR2 is YYEEEE in the germline V gene. The CDR3 loop reads CASSSLRSVKVEQFF. DNA for the CDR3: TGTGCCAGCAGCTCCCTAAGGAGTGTTAAGGTTGAGCAGTTCTTC.

The chain uses TRBV2 and TRBJ1-5; a possible D gene is TRBD1 (6 bases). Germline CDR1 is SNHLY and CDR2 is FYNNEI. The V gene lost 3 bases and the J gene lost 7 bases, with 16 bases spanning the gap. This CDR3 contains 15 residues. CDR3 DNA sequence: TGTGCCAGCAGTGAGGAGGCGGGGGCTGGCCAGCCCCAGCATTTT. It translates to CASSEEAGAGQPQHF. The whole variable domain, filled in from reference TRBV2 and TRBJ1-5, reads EPEVTQTPSHQVTQMGQEVILRCVPISNHLYFYWYRQILGQKVEFLVSFYNNEISEKSEIFDDQFSVERPDGSNFTLKIRSTKLEDSAMYFCASSEEAGAGQPQHFGDGTRLSIL.

The J gene is TRBJ2-2, the V gene TRBV2; no reliable D call. The CDR3 has 13 amino acids. The V gene lost 4 bases and the J gene lost 7 bases, with 10 bases spanning the gap. Germline lookup yields CDR1 SNHLY and CDR2 FYNNEI. Here the CDR3 DNA reads TGTGCCAGCAGTGTTATCCCCAACGGGGAGCTGTTTTTT. As protein: CASSVIPNGELFF.

Turning to this clone: At the DNA level, this CDR3 is encoded by other sequences in the same sample as well. This rearrangement joins TRBV18 to TRBJ2-5; D may be TRBD2 (6 bases). The ends were cut back, 0 bases at V and 4 bases at J, with 6 bases in the middle. The CDR3 covers 13 residues. Looked up from germline, CDR1 is KGHSH and CDR2 is LQKENI. The DNA of the CDR3 is TGTGCCAGCTCACCACCGACTAGAGAGACCCAGTACTTC. It yields the protein CASSPPTRETQYF. The whole variable domain, remainder taken from reference TRBV18 and TRBJ2-5, is NAGVMQNPRHLVRRRGQEARLRCSPMKGHSHVYWYRQLPEEGLKFMVYLQKENIIDESGMPKERFSAEFPKEGPSILRIQQVVRGDSAAYFCASSPPTRETQYFGPGTRLLVL.

This clone has ten or more counts. The chain is built from TRBV5-1 and TRBJ2-1; 7 positions agree with TRBD1. Germline V gene sequence: CDR1 SGHRS, CDR2 YFSETQ. Losses at the gene ends were 1 base for V and 0 bases for J; bases not matched to a gene: 4. The CDR3 is made up of 16 amino acids. The CDR3 bases are TGCGCCAGCAGCTTGAAGGGGGCAAGCTCCTACAATGAGCAGTTCTTC. It yields the protein CASSLKGASSYNEQFF.

This chain connects TRBV2 to TRBJ2-4, with D unresolved. Trimming pared 4 bases from V and 2 bases from J, leaving 12 bases between. The CDR3 length is 15 residues. Per the germline V gene, CDR1 is SNHLY and CDR2 is FYNNEI. CDR3 in amino acids: CASSARVVTKNIQYF. CDR3 nucleotides: TGTGCCAGCAGTGCTAGGGTGGTAACCAAAAACATTCAGTACTTC.

This clone was observed a few times. The chain links TRBV7-2 to TRBJ2-5, with a weak D call TRBD1 (6 bases). Between the trimmed V and J ends, which lost 4 bases and 3 bases, there was a span of 12 bases. The CDR3 totals 14 residues. Per the germline V gene, CDR1 is SGHTA and CDR2 is FQGNSA. The chain's CDR3 is CASSSSGVKETQYF. DNA of the CDR3: TGTGCCAGCAGCTCCTCAGGGGTTAAAGAGACCCAGTACTTC.

The V gene is TRBV29-1, the J gene TRBJ1-2, with a weak D call TRBD1 (6 bases). The V end was cut by 3 bases, the J end by 2 bases, with 10 bases between. Germline V gene sequence: CDR1 SQVTM, CDR2 ANQGSEA. The CDR3 sequence is 13 residues long. The CDR3 DNA reads TGCAGCGTTGATTTAGGGACAAACTATGGCTACACCTTC. Its translation is CSVDLGTNYGYTF.

The rearrangement joins TRBV27 to TRBJ1-5, with no clear D. This CDR3 has 11 amino acids. Trimming removed 8 bases at V and 2 bases at J, with 4 bases between. In germline, CDR1 is MNHEY, CDR2 SMNVEV (reference sequence). The CDR3 DNA follows: TGTGCCAGCGGTCGCAATCAGCCCCAGCATTTT. Residues: CASGRNQPQHF.

This clone was recorded a few times. The chain carries TRBV5-1 and TRBJ2-7; maybe TRBD1 (5 bases). Looked up from germline, CDR1 is SGHRS and CDR2 is YFSETQ. The CDR3 loop spans 14 amino acids. The V and J ends lost 4 bases and 1 base respectively, with 12 bases between them. CDR3 in amino acids: CASSPTAKSYEQYF. The CDR3 DNA sequence: TGCGCCAGCAGCCCGACAGCTAAGTCCTACGAGCAGTACTTC.

This clone has only a few counts. The V gene is TRBV4-2, the J gene TRBJ2-5, with 10 bases identical to TRBD2. This CDR3 spans 16 amino acids. The germline gives CDR1 LGHNA, CDR2 YNFKEQ. J gave up 2 bases and V 4 bases, and 7 bases lay outside the gene matches. CDR3 nucleotide sequence: TGTGCCAGCAGCCGAGTAGCGGGGGGCCCGCAAGAGACCCAGTACTTC. It specifies CASSRVAGGPQETQYF.

The genes are TRBV29-1 and TRBJ2-3, with a weak D call TRBD1 (6 bases). This CDR3 is 14 amino acids long. CDR1 and CDR2 (germline): SQVTM, ANQGSEA. Trimming took 5 bases from V and 2 from J, leaving 14 bases between them. The CDR3 coding sequence is TGCAGCGTTCTTAGACAGGCGACCACAGATACGCAGTATTTT. Translation gives CSVLRQATTDTQYF.

This clone was counted a few times. The same CDR3 can be traced to other DNA sequences in this sample. V usage is TRBV15 and J usage is TRBJ2-5, with 9 nucleotides matching TRBD1. Germline V gene sequence: CDR1 LNHNV, CDR2 YYDKDF (reference sequence). CDR3 length equals 15 residues. V lost 6 bases and J lost 5; bases outside the gene matches: 10. The CDR3 sequence is CATRSTGGFGETQYF. CDR3 coding DNA: TGTGCCACCAGATCCACAGGGGGCTTTGGTGAGACCCAGTACTTC.

As regards this clone: Other DNA sequences in the sample encode the same CDR3. The gene calls are TRBV7-2 and TRBJ1-5; a possible D gene is TRBD1 (6 bases). The germline gives CDR1 SGHTA, CDR2 FQGNSA. CDR3 size: 13 residues. Trimming pared 5 bases from V and 7 bases from J, leaving 12 bases between. In DNA form, the CDR3 reads TGTGCCAGCAGCCCGAGAGGGGGACAGCCCCAGCATTTT. This encodes CASSPRGGQPQHF. The full variable domain, with the rest looked up from reference TRBV7-2 and TRBJ1-5, is GAGVSQSPSNKVTEKGKDVELRCDPISGHTALYWYRQSLGQGLEFLIYFQGNSAPDKSGLPSDRFSAERTGGSVSTLTIQRTQQEDSAVYLCASSPRGGQPQHFGDGTRLSIL.

This clone was found a few times. V gene TRBV30 combines with J gene TRBJ2-5; D is tentatively TRBD1 or TRBD2 (5 bases each). CDR3 length: 13 amino acids. CDR1 is GTSNPN, CDR2 SVGIG, per germline (reference sequence). Trimming took off 0 bases at V and 5 bases at J, with 10 bases between the two ends. Here the CDR3 reads CAWSVTGAETQYF. The CDR3 nucleotides are TGTGCCTGGAGTGTAACCGGGGCCGAGACCCAGTACTTC. Using reference TRBV30 and TRBJ2-5 for the parts outside the CDR3, the full variable domain is SQTIHQWPATLVQPVGSPLSLECTVEGTSNPNLYWYRQAAGRGLQLLFYSVGIGQISSEVPQNLSASRPQDRQFILSSKKLLLSDSGFYLCAWSVTGAETQYFGPGTRLLVL.

This clone was found a few times. The chain couples TRBV29-1 to TRBJ2-1; D assignment may be TRBD1 or TRBD2 (5 bases each). The CDR3 totals 11 residues. With 7 bases removed from V and 7 bases from J, the gap between germline ends came to 11 bases. Germline CDR1 SQVTM, CDR2 ANQGSEA. DNA of the CDR3: TGCAGCGGGGGACCCCGGAATGAGCAGTTCTTC. Protein sequence: CSGGPRNEQFF.